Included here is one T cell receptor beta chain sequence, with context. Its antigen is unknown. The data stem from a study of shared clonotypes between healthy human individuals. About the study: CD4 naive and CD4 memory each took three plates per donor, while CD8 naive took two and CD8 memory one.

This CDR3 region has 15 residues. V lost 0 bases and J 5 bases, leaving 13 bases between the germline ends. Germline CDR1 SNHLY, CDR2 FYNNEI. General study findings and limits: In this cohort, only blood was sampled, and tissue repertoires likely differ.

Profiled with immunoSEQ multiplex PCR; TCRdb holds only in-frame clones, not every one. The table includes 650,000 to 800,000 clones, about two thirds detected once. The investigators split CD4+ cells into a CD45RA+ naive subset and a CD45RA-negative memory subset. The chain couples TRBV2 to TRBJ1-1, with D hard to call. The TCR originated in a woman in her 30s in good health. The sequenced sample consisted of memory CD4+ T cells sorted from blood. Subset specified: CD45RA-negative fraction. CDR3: CASSEARVEWTEAFF. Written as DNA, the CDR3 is TGTGCCAGCAGTGAAGCGAGAGTGGAGTGGACTGAAGCTTTCTTT.